This T cell receptor (beta chain) derives from a study of T cell repertoires in cytomegalovirus infection. Study-wide background: An indication of both CMV infection and matching HLA type came from public TCR beta signatures.

Germline CDR1 ENHRY, CDR2 SYGVKD. CDR3 length equals 16 residues. With 4 bases removed from V and 0 bases from J, the gap between germline ends came to 12 bases. TCRdb passed the reads through MiXCR, listing each CDR3 protein once. The profile covers around 540,000 distinct CDR3 sequences, with 30% to 40% appearing a single time and about 17% taken by the ten largest. With respect to this clonotype: The antigen is unknown.

Study outcomes and limitations: Clonotype analysis showed dominance of the ex vivo response by HLA-C-restricted CMV-specific TCR beta clonotypes. Carriers of CMV and the relevant HLA type were discriminated by public TCR beta frequency.

The sample here was cultured PBMCs, taken from culture after CMV antigen stimulation. This sequence joins TRBV10-3 and TRBJ2-2; D gene unclear. This clonotype was sampled from a human donor in good health (CMV status not recorded). Some clones in this sample may be carry-over from other donors' samples. In DNA, the CDR3 is TGTGCCATCAGTGCTTCCGGCGCAACGAACACCGGGGAGCTGTTTTTT. This translates into CAISASGATNTGELFF.